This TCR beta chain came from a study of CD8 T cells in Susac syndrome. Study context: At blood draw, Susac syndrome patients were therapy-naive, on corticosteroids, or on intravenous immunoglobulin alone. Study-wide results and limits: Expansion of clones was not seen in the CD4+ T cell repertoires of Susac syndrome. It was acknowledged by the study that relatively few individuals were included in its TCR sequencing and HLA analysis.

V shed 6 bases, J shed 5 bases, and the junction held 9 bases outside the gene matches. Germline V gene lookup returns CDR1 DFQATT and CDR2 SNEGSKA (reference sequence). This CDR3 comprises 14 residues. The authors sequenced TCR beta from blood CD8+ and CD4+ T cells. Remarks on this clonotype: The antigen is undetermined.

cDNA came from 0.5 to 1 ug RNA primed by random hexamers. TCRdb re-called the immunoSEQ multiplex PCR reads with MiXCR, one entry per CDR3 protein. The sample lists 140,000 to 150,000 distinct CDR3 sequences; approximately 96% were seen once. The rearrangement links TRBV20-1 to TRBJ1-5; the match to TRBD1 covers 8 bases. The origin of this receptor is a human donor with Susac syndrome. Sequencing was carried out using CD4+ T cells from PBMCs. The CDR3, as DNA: TGCAGTGCGAGTGGGGTACAGGGGGATCAGCCCCAGCATTTT. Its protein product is CSASGVQGDQPQHF.